This entry lists 24 T cell receptor beta chains sequenced from one sample in a study of T cell changes during pregnancy in multiple sclerosis. Assay: immunoSEQ multiplex PCR; the TCRdb copy retains only in-frame clones and omits some. The table includes approximately 80,000 clones, about 95% detected once. This sample comprised peripheral blood, obtained in the third trimester of pregnancy. These receptors were taken from a female donor with multiple sclerosis, enrolled in a pregnancy study.

This sequence joins TRBV6-5 and TRBJ1-3; D perhaps matches TRBD1 (6 bases). V lost 10 bases to trimming and J lost 4 bases, with 17 bases between them. Germline CDR1 and CDR2: MNHEY and SVGAGI. The length of the CDR3 is 14 residues. The CDR3 DNA is TGTGCCACCGGGAACAGGGTCCCCGGAAACACCATATATTTT. It codes for CATGNRVPGNTIYF.

The chain employs TRBV9 and TRBJ1-2; 8 bases match TRBD1. V dropped 2 bases and J dropped 3; count of bases not matched to a gene: 3. CDR1 and CDR2 (germline): SGDLS, YYNGEE. This CDR3 contains 14 residues. CDR3 residues: CASSVQGADYGYTF. The CDR3 nucleotides read TGTGCCAGCAGCGTCCAGGGGGCGGACTATGGCTACACCTTC.

V gene TRBV6-5 combines with J gene TRBJ2-3; a weak D match, TRBD2 (6 bases). The CDR3 spans 15 residues. Germline loops: CDR1 MNHEY, CDR2 SVGAGI. The ends were cut back, 2 bases at V and 2 bases at J, with 11 bases in the middle. The CDR3 is CASSYGGYYTDTQYF. As DNA, the CDR3 is TGTGCCAGCAGTTACGGAGGGTACTACACAGATACGCAGTATTTT.

The chain uses TRBV5-4 and TRBJ2-3; D is unclear. V lost 3 bases and J lost 2, with 10 bases in between. CDR1 SGHNT and CDR2 YYREEE come from the germline V gene (reference sequence). CDR3 size: 14 residues. CDR3 DNA sequence: TGTGCCAGCAGCTCCTTTGGAGTCACAGATACGCAGTATTTT. Residues: CASSSFGVTDTQYF.

This chain uses TRBV11-2 with TRBJ1-2, with D unresolved. V gave up 0 bases and J gave up 5 bases, with 7 bases separating them. From germline, CDR1 is SGHAT and CDR2 FQNNGV. The CDR3 consists of 13 residues. The CDR3 DNA follows: TGTGCCAGCAGCTTAGACCGTTTTTATGGCTACACCTTC. It is translated as CASSLDRFYGYTF.

This chain joins TRBV19 and TRBJ2-3; weak D call: TRBD2 (6 bases). Germline CDR1 and CDR2: LNHDA and SQIVND (reference sequence). V was clipped by 0 bases and J by 8 bases, with 9 bases between them. This CDR3 contains 13 residues. The chain's CDR3 is CASSIDRGGTQYF. The CDR3 DNA follows: TGTGCCAGTAGTATAGATCGGGGAGGTACGCAGTATTTT.

This chain connects TRBV5-6 to TRBJ2-3; D possibly corresponds to TRBD2 (6 bases). With 3 bases removed from V and 2 bases from J, the gap between germline ends came to 16 bases. Per the germline V gene, CDR1 is SGHDT and CDR2 is YYEEEE. The CDR3 covers 16 residues. The CDR3 here is CASSSRRGEDTDTQYF. DNA for the CDR3: TGTGCCAGCAGCTCGAGACGAGGGGAGGACACAGATACGCAGTATTTT. The full variable domain, completed using reference TRBV5-6 and TRBJ2-3, is DAGVTQSPTHLIKTRGQQVTLRCSPKSGHDTVSWYQQALGQGPQFIFQYYEEEERQRGNFPDRFSGHQFPNYSSELNVNALLLGDSALYLCASSSRRGEDTDTQYFGPGTRLTVL.

The rearrangement joins TRBV15 to TRBJ2-1; D is possibly TRBD1 (5 bases). Germline loops: CDR1 LNHNV, CDR2 YYDKDF (reference sequence). V was clipped by 4 bases and J by 2 bases, with 12 bases between them. The CDR3 spans 15 residues. CDR3 region: CATSIARETYNEQFF. The CDR3 nucleotides are TGTGCCACCAGCATCGCCAGGGAAACCTACAATGAGCAGTTCTTC.

The chain carries TRBV5-1 and TRBJ1-1; the D is unclear. Deletions cut 3 bases from V and 9 bases from J, with 18 bases between. CDR1 and CDR2 (germline): SGHRS, YFSETQ. CDR3 length: 14 residues. CDR3 nucleotides: TGCGCCAGCAGCTCTTTTGACCCGCCAGGCCAAGCTTTCTTT. It codes for CASSSFDPPGQAFF.

Details on this clone: One end of the junction varies from germline; a read error may be responsible. The chain has TRBV7-7 and TRBJ2-3; 10 bases map to TRBD2. The CDR3 length is 14 residues. From germline, CDR1 is SSHAT and CDR2 FNYEAQ (reference sequence). CDR3 sequence (DNA): TGTGCTAGCAGCTTAGGACTAGCGGCGGATACGCAGTATTTT. Residues: CASSLGLAADTQYF.

This clone occurred a few times. The genes are TRBV7-9 and TRBJ2-1, with 7 nucleotides matching TRBD2. The CDR3 contains 15 residues. Germline CDR1 SEHNR, CDR2 FQNEAQ (reference sequence). V was clipped by 2 bases and J by 10 bases; unmatched bases: 11. The CDR3 loop is CASSLLSSGIGEQFF. The CDR3 DNA reads TGTGCCAGCAGCTTACTGTCTAGCGGTATAGGGGAGCAGTTCTTC.

V usage is TRBV18 and J usage is TRBJ1-1; 7 bases agree with TRBD1. Germline CDR1 KGHSH, CDR2 LQKENI. The length of the CDR3 is 16 residues. With V trimmed by 3 bases and J by 0 bases, 7 bases remained unmatched. The CDR3 spells CASSPGTARMNTEAFF. DNA of the CDR3: TGTGCCAGCTCACCGGGGACAGCTCGCATGAACACTGAAGCTTTCTTT. Drawing the rest from reference TRBV18 and TRBJ1-1, the complete variable domain is NAGVMQNPRHLVRRRGQEARLRCSPMKGHSHVYWYRQLPEEGLKFMVYLQKENIIDESGMPKERFSAEFPKEGPSILRIQQVVRGDSAAYFCASSPGTARMNTEAFFGQGTRLTVV.

In DNA, the CDR3 is TGTGCCAGCAGTGACTCGAAGGTGCGGGATGAAACCGGGGAGCTGTTTTTT. It yields the protein CASSDSKVRDETGELFF. V and J are TRBV6-4 and TRBJ2-2, with D maybe TRBD2 (6 bases). Germline values: CDR1 MRHNA, CDR2 SNTAGT. The CDR3 sequence is 17 residues long. V lost 0 bases, J lost 5 bases, and 16 bases lay in between.

The V call is TRBV11-2, the J call TRBJ2-7; the match to TRBD1 covers 10 bases. Germline CDR1 SGHAT, CDR2 FQNNGV. This CDR3 is 15 amino acids long. V shed 5 bases, J shed 1 base, and the junction held 5 bases outside the gene matches. The CDR3 nucleotides read TGTGCCAGCAGCAACGACAGGGGGCGATCCTACGAGCAGTACTTC. It is translated as CASSNDRGRSYEQYF.

The chain joins TRBV19 to TRBJ1-5, with TRBD1 matching 11 bases. Germline assignment: CDR1 LNHDA and CDR2 SQIVND (reference sequence). Trimming removed 4 bases from V and 1 base from J; junction bases left unmatched: 3. The CDR3 is made up of 16 amino acids. The chain's CDR3 is CASSSRTGGSNQPQHF. The CDR3 DNA is TGTGCCAGTAGTAGTAGGACAGGGGGCAGCAATCAGCCCCAGCATTTT.

The chain recombines TRBV19 with TRBJ2-7; D might be TRBD2 (7 bases). The V end was cut by 8 bases, the J end by 5 bases, with 13 bases between. The CDR3 extends over 12 amino acids. Germline values: CDR1 LNHDA, CDR2 SQIVND (reference sequence). The CDR3 DNA sequence: TGTGCCAGTGGTTGGGGGGGCGACGAGCAGTACTTC. Amino acid sequence: CASGWGGDEQYF. The whole variable domain, filled in from reference TRBV19 and TRBJ2-7, reads DGGITQSPKYLFRKEGQNVTLSCEQNLNHDAMYWYRQDPGQGLRLIYYSQIVNDFQKGDIAEGYSVSREKKESFPLTVTSAQKNPTAFYLCASGWGGDEQYFGPGTRLTVT.

The rearrangement uses TRBV7-2 and TRBJ2-1; 7 bases are a match to TRBD2. The CDR3 has 16 amino acids. Germline CDR1 and CDR2: SGHTA and FQGNSA. V shed 1 base and J 0 bases; nucleotides not matched to a gene: 3. DNA of the CDR3: TGTGCCAGCAGCTTAGTAGCGGGTAGCTCCTACAATGAGCAGTTCTTC. It yields the protein CASSLVAGSSYNEQFF.

The chain links TRBV5-4 to TRBJ1-6, with 8 positions matching TRBD1. This CDR3 spans 16 amino acids. From germline, CDR1 is SGHNT and CDR2 YYREEE (reference sequence). The junction had 4 bases not matched to a gene; V was cut back by 5 bases and J by 0 bases. CDR3 DNA sequence: TGTGCCAGCAGAGTAACAGGGGGCTCCTATAATTCACCCCTCCACTTT. This sequence encodes CASRVTGGSYNSPLHF.

This clone was counted only a few times. The chain employs TRBV7-9 and TRBJ1-1; the D gene is possibly TRBD1 (5 bases). This CDR3 is 12 amino acids long. V shed 4 bases and J shed 7 bases, with 10 bases lying between them. Per the germline V gene, CDR1 is SEHNR and CDR2 is FQNEAQ (reference sequence). The CDR3 nucleotides are TGTGCCAGCAGCTATTACGACAGTGAAGCTTTCTTT. Translating gives CASSYYDSEAFF.

This clone was recorded a few times. The V call is TRBV19, the J call TRBJ2-2, with D possibly TRBD2 on 6 matching bases. The germline V gene encodes CDR1 LNHDA and CDR2 SQIVND (reference sequence). V lost 3 bases and J lost 1, with 18 bases in between. The CDR3 has 18 amino acids. CDR3 amino acids: CASSIGRAGRVNTGELFF. The CDR3 DNA follows: TGTGCCAGTAGTATTGGTCGGGCGGGAAGGGTGAACACCGGGGAGCTGTTTTTT.

The chain links TRBV5-6 to TRBJ1-5; TRBD1 is a possible D gene (6 bases). Deletions cut 4 bases from V and 7 bases from J, with 12 bases between. Germline values: CDR1 SGHDT, CDR2 YYEEEE. The CDR3 has 13 amino acids. The CDR3 DNA sequence: TGTGCCAGCAGCCCCCCGCAGGGGCAGCCCCAGCATTTT. This gives the protein CASSPPQGQPQHF.

CDR3 sequence: CASSLLSGGGTPDTQYF. The CDR3, as DNA: TGTGCCAGCAGCTTACTAAGTGGCGGGGGGACCCCAGATACGCAGTATTTT. V gene TRBV7-3 combines with J gene TRBJ2-3, with 8 bases that match TRBD2. The CDR3 is 17 residues long. Germline V gene data show CDR1 as SGHTA and CDR2 as FQGTGA. V shed 2 bases and J 4 bases; nucleotides not matched to a gene: 11. The full variable domain, completed using reference TRBV7-3 and TRBJ2-3, is GAGVSQTPSNKVTEKGKYVELRCDPISGHTALYWYRQSLGQGPEFLIYFQGTGAADDSGLPNDRFFAVRPEGSVSTLKIQRTERGDSAVYLCASSLLSGGGTPDTQYFGPGTRLTVL.

The rearrangement uses TRBV7-6 and TRBJ2-2; 11 positions match TRBD2. The CDR3 runs 18 residues. Germline V gene lookup returns CDR1 SGHVS and CDR2 FNYEAQ. V was pared by 0 bases and J by 2 bases, with 5 bases of the junction left unmatched. CDR3 bases: TGTGCCAGCAGCTTAGCGCCTAGCGGGGGGCCAAACACCGGGGAGCTGTTTTTT. Translating it yields CASSLAPSGGPNTGELFF.

The chain uses TRBV30 and TRBJ1-1; D ambiguous. Germline loops: CDR1 GTSNPN, CDR2 SVGIG (reference sequence). Trimming shortened V by 0 bases and J by 1 base, and 9 bases separated the two germline ends. The CDR3 is 14 residues long. CDR3 residues: CAWSVLFGNTEAFF. DNA for the CDR3: TGTGCCTGGAGTGTATTGTTCGGGAACACTGAAGCTTTCTTT.